This T cell receptor beta chain was retrieved from a study of T cells in narcolepsy. General observations from the study: Comparing one patient's CSF and blood CD4+ clonotypes highlighted HCRT- and TRIB2-specific autoreactive clonotypes. Autoreactive clonotypes reportedly recurred in blood of same and different patients, not controls. No autoreactive T cell clone sequences appeared in some memory CD4+ repertoires.

Trimming cost V 5 bases and J 13 bases, with 20 bases left between them. Germline V CDR1 and CDR2: MNHNY, SVGAGI (reference sequence). The CDR3 contains 13 residues. Here immunoSEQ multiplex PCR was the method, and the copy in TCRdb shows in-frame clones only, minus some. This table has tens of thousands of clones, roughly 80% appearing once. A word on this clone: The target antigen is unknown.

This sequence was found in a human donor with narcolepsy. V is TRBV6-6 and J is TRBJ1-2; D not certain. The source material was CD45RA- memory CD4+ T cells from PBMCs. The CDR3 loop reads CASSPGVGRPATF. For the CDR3, the DNA is TGTGCCAGCAGTCCCGGTGTTGGCCGCCCGGCCACCTTC.